The clone carrying this T cell receptor beta chain was picked up a small number of times. This CDR3 has 14 amino acids. Trimming cost V 4 bases and J 3 bases, with 16 bases left between them. Germline CDR1 is GTSNPN and CDR2 is SVGIG (reference sequence). These data belong to a study of CD8+CD57+ T cells in acquired aplastic anemia. Study overall: On average, sorted CD4+ and CD8+ cells gave 2.5 to 4 ug of DNA.

Using genomic DNA as the template, TCR beta VDJ and CDR3 profiling was carried out. TCRdb fed the reads into MiXCR, producing one record per CDR3 protein. The sample carries under 200,000 distinct CDR3 sequences, around 45% recorded once. The chain couples TRBV30 to TRBJ2-7, with D perhaps TRBD1 (6 bases). Material: sorted CD4+, CD8+, or CD8+CD57+ T cells (not recorded which) from PBMCs. The source is a human donor in good health. The CDR3 nucleotides are TGTGCCTGGACCTACAGGGTAAGGAACTACGAGCAGTACTTC. Translation: CAWTYRVRNYEQYF.